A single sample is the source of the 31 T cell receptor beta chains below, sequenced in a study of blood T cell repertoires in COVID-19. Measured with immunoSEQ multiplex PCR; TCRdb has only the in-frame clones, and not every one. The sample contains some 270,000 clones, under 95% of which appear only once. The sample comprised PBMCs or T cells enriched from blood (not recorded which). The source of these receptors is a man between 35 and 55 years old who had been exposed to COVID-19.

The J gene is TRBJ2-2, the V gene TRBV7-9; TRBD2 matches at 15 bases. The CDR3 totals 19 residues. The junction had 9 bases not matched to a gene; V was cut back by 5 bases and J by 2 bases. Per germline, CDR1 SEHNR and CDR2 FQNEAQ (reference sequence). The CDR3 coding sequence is TGTGCCAGCAGCCGCGGGACTAGCGGGAGGACAGGAAACACCGGGGAGCTGTTTTTT. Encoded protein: CASSRGTSGRTGNTGELFF.

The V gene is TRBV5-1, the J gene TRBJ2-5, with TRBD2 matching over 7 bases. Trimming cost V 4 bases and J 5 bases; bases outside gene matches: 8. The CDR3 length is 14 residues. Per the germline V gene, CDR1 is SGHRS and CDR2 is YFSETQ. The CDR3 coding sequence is TGCGCCAGCAGCCAGTTTGCGGGAGCTGAGACCCAGTACTTC. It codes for CASSQFAGAETQYF.

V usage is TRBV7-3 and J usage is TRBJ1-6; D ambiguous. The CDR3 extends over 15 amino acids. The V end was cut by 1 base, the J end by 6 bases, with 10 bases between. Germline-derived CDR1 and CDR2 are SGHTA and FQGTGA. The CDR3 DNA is TGTGCCAGCAGCTTAAGATCGGGGTCTAATTCACCCCTCCACTTT. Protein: CASSLRSGSNSPLHF.

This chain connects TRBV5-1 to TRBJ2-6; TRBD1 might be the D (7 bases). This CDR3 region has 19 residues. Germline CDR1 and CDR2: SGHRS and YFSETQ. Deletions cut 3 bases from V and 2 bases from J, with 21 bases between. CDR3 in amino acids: CASSSIPGQRRAGANVLTF. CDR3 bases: TGCGCCAGCAGCTCGATCCCGGGACAGAGGAGGGCTGGGGCCAACGTCCTGACTTTC.

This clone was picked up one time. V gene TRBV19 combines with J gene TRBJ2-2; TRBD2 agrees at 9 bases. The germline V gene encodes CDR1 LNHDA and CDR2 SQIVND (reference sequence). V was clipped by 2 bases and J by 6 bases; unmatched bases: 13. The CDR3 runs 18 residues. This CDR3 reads CASSIWRASGISSGELFF. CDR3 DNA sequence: TGTGCCAGTAGTATATGGAGGGCTAGCGGGATATCATCCGGGGAGCTGTTTTTT.

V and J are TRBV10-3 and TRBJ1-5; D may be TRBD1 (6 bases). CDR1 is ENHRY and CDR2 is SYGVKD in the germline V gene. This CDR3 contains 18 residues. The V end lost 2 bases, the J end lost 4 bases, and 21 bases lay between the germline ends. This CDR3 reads CAISERSLSVGANQPQHF. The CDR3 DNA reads TGTGCCATCAGTGAGAGGAGTCTGAGTGTGGGGGCAAATCAGCCCCAGCATTTT.

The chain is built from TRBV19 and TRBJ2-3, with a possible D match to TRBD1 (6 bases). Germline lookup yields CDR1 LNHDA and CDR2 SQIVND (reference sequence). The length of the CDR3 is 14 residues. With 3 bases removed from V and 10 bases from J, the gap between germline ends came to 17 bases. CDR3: CASSMAHLKGAQYF. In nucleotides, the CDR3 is TGTGCCAGTAGTATGGCCCACCTTAAGGGGGCGCAGTATTTT.

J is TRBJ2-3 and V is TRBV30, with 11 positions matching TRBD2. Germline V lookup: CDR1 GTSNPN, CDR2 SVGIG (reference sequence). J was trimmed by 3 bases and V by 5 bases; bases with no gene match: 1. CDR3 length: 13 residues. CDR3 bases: TGTGCCTGGTTAGCGGGAGGGACAGATACGCAGTATTTT. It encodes CAWLAGGTDTQYF. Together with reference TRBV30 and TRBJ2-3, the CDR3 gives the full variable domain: SQTIHQWPATLVQPVGSPLSLECTVEGTSNPNLYWYRQAAGRGLQLLFYSVGIGQISSEVPQNLSASRPQDRQFILSSKKLLLSDSGFYLCAWLAGGTDTQYFGPGTRLTVL.

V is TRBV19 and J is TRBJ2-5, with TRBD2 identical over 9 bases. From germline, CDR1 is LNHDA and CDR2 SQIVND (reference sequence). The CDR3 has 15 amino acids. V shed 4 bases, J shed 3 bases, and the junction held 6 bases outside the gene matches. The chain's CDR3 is CASSTPLAGEETQYF. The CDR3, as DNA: TGTGCCAGTAGTACCCCCTTAGCGGGAGAAGAGACCCAGTACTTC.

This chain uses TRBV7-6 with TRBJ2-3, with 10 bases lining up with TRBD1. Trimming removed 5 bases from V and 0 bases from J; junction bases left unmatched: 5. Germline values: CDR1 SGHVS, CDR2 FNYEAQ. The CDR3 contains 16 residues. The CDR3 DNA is TGTGCCAGCAGCCCCTCGGGACAGGGGAGCACAGATACGCAGTATTTT. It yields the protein CASSPSGQGSTDTQYF.

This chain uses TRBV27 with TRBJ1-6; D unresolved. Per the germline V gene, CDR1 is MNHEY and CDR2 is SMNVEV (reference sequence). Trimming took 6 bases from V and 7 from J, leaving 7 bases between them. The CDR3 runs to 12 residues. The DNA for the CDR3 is TGTGCCAGCAGCCCCAGAAATTCACCCCTCCACTTT. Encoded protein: CASSPRNSPLHF.

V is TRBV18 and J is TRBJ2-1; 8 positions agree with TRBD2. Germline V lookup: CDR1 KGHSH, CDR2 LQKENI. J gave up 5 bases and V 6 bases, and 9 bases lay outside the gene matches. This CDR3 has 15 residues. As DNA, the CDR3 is TGTGCCAGCTCTCTCTGGACTAGCAGAGACAATGAGCAGTTCTTC. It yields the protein CASSLWTSRDNEQFF.

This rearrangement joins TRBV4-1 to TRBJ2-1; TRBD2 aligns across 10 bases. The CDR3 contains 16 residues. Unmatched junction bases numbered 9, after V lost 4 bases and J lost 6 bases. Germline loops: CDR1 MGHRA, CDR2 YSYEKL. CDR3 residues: CASSPELAGLVNEQFF. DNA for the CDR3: TGCGCCAGCAGCCCTGAACTAGCGGGACTTGTCAATGAGCAGTTCTTC.

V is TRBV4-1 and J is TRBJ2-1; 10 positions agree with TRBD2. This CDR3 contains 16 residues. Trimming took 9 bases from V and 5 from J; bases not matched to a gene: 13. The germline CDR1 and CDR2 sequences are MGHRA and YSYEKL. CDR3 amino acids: CASSKITGTSDNEQFF. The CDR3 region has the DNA TGCGCCAGTAGCAAAATAACCGGGACTAGCGACAATGAGCAGTTCTTC.

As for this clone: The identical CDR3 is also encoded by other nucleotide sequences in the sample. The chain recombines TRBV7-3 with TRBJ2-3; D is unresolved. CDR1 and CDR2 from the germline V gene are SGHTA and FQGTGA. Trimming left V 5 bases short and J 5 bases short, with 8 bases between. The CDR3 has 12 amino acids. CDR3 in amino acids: CASSPTGDTQYF. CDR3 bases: TGTGCCAGCAGCCCCACGGGAGATACGCAGTATTTT.

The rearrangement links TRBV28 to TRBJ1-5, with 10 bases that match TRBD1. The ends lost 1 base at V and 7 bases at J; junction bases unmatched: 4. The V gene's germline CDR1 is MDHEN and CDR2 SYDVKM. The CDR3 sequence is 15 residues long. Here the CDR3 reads CASSLYGTGVQPQHF. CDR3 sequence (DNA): TGTGCCAGCAGTTTATACGGGACAGGGGTACAGCCCCAGCATTTT.

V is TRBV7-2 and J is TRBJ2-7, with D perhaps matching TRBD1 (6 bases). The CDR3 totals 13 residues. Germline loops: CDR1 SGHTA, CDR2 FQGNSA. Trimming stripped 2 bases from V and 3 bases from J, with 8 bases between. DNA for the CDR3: TGTGCCAGCAGCTTAACAGGGAACTACGAGCAGTACTTC. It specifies CASSLTGNYEQYF.

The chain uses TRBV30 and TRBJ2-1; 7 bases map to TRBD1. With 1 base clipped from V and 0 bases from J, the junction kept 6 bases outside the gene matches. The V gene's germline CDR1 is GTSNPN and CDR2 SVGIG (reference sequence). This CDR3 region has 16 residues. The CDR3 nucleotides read TGTGCCTGGAGTGAGGTAGCAGGGGGCTCCTACAATGAGCAGTTCTTC. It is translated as CAWSEVAGGSYNEQFF. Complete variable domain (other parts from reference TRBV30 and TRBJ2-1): SQTIHQWPATLVQPVGSPLSLECTVEGTSNPNLYWYRQAAGRGLQLLFYSVGIGQISSEVPQNLSASRPQDRQFILSSKKLLLSDSGFYLCAWSEVAGGSYNEQFFGPGTRLTVL.

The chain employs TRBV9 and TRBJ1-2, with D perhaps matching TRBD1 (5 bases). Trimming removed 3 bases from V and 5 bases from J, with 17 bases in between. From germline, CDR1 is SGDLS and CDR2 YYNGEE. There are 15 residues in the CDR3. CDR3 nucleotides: TGTGCCAGCAGCGGGTCTGGACAAATCATGTATGGCTACACCTTC. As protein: CASSGSGQIMYGYTF. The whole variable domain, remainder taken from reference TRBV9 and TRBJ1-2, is DSGVTQTPKHLITATGQRVTLRCSPRSGDLSVYWYQQSLDQGLQFLIQYYNGEERAKGNILERFSAQQFPDLHSELNLSSLELGDSALYFCASSGSGQIMYGYTFGSGTRLTVV.

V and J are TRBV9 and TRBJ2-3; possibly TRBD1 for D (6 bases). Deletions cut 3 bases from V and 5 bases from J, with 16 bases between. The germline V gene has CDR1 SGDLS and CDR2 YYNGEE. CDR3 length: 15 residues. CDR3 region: CASSGLQGKGDTQYF. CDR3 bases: TGTGCCAGCAGCGGGCTTCAGGGGAAGGGAGATACGCAGTATTTT.

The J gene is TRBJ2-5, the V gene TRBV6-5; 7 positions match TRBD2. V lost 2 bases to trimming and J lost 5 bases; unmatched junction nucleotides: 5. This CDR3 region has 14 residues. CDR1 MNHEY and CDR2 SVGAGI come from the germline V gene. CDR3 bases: TGTGCCAGCAGTTACGGCGGGAGCTTGGAGACCCAGTACTTC. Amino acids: CASSYGGSLETQYF.

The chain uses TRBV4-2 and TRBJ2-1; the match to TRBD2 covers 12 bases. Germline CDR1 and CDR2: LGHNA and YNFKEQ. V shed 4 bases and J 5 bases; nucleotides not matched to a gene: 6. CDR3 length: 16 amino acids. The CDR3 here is CASSPRTSGINNEQFF. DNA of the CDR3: TGTGCCAGCAGCCCCCGGACTAGCGGGATCAACAATGAGCAGTTCTTC.

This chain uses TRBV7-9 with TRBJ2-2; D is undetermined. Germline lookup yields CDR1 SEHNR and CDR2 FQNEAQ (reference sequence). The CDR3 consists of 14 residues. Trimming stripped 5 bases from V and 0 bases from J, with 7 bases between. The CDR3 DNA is TGTGCCAGCAGCCCCCCAGCGAACACCGGGGAGCTGTTTTTT. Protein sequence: CASSPPANTGELFF.

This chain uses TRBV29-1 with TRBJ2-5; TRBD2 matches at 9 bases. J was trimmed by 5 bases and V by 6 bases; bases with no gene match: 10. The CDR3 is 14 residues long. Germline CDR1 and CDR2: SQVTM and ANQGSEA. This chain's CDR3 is CSVGPSGTGETQYF. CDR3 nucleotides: TGCAGCGTCGGCCCTAGCGGGACGGGGGAGACCCAGTACTTC. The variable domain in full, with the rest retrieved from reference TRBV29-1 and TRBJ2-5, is SAVISQKPSRDICQRGTSLTIQCQVDSQVTMMFWYRQQPGQSLTLIATANQGSEATYESGFVIDKFPISRPNLTFSTLTVSNMSPEDSSIYLCSVGPSGTGETQYFGPGTRLLVL.

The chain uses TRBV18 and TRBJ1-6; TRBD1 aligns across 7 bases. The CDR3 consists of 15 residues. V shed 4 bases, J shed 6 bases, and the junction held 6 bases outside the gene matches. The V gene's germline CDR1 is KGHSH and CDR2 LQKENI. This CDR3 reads CASSLGQAPNSPLHF. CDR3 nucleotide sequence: TGTGCCAGCTCACTCGGACAGGCGCCTAATTCACCCCTCCACTTT.

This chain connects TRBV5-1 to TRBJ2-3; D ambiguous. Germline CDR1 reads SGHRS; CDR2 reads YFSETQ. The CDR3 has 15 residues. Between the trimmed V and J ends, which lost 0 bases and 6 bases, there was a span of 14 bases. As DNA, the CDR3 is TGCGCCAGCAGCTTGGGCTATCCGTCATATGATACGCAGTATTTT. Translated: CASSLGYPSYDTQYF.

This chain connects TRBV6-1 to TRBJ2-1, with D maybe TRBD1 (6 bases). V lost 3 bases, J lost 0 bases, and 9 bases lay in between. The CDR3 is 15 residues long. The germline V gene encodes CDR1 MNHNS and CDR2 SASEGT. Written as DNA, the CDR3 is TGTGCCAGCAGTGATTTGGGACACTCCTACAATGAGCAGTTCTTC. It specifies CASSDLGHSYNEQFF.

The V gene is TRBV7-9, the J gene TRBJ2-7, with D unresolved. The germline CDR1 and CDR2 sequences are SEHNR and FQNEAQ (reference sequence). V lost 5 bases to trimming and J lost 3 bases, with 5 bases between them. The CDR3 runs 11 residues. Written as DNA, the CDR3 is TGTGCCAGCAGCGCCAGCTACGAGCAGTACTTC. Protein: CASSASYEQYF.

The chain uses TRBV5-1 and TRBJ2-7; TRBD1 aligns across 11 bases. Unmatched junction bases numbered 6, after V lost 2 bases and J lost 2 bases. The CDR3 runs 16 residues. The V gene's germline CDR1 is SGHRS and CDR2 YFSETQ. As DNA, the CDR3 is TGCGCCAGCAGCTTTCAACCGGGACAGGGGGCCTACGAGCAGTACTTC. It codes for CASSFQPGQGAYEQYF.

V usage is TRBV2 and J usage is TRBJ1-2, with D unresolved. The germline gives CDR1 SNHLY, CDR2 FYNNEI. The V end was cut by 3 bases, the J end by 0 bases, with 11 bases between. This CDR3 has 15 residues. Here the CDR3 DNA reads TGTGCCAGCAGTGATGCAGGAATAGCTAACTATGGCTACACCTTC. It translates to CASSDAGIANYGYTF.

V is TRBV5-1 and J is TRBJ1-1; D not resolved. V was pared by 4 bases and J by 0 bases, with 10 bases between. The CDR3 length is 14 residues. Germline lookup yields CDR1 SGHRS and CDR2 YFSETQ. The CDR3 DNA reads TGCGCCAGCAGCACTGCTCTCATGAACACTGAAGCTTTCTTT. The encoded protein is CASSTALMNTEAFF.